This T cell receptor beta chain was retrieved from a study of CD8+CD57+ T cells in acquired aplastic anemia. Study as a whole: Roughly 3 ug was the average amount of DNA from sorted CD4+ and CD8+ cells.

This clonotype was picked up one time. Its antigen is not identified. Study-level points and caveats: Patients and controls shared roughly 31 CD8+ CDR3 sequences, highly expressed in patients. In CD8+ cells, Simpson's diversity showed no significant difference between patients and controls.

CDR1 SGHVS and CDR2 FQNEAQ come from the germline V gene. Trimming removed 1 base at V and 3 bases at J, with 13 bases between. This CDR3 has 15 residues. Genomic DNA constituted the template upon which TCR beta VDJ and CDR3 profiling was performed. TCRdb processed the reads anew with MiXCR; each CDR3 protein has one entry. The data hold about 210,000 distinct CDR3 sequences, with 61% observed a single time. Sequencing was done on a sample of sorted CD4+, CD8+, or CD8+CD57+ T cells (not recorded which) from PBMCs. This clonotype originated in a human donor in good health. This chain uses TRBV7-8 with TRBJ2-7; D is perhaps TRBD2 (7 bases). DNA for the CDR3: TGTGCCAGCAGCTTAGGGGGGGGCGGATACTACGAGCAGTACTTC. Translating gives CASSLGGGGYYEQYF.